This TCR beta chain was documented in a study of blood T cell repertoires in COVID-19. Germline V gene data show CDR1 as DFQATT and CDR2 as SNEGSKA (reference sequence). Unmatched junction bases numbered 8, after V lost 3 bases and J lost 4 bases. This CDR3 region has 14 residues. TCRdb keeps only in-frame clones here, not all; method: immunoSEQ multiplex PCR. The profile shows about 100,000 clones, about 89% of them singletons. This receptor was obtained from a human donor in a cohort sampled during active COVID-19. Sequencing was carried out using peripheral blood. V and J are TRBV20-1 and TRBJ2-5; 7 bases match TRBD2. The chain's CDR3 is CSASAAGVGETQYF. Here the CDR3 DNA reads TGCAGTGCTAGTGCCGCGGGAGTTGGAGAGACCCAGTACTTC.